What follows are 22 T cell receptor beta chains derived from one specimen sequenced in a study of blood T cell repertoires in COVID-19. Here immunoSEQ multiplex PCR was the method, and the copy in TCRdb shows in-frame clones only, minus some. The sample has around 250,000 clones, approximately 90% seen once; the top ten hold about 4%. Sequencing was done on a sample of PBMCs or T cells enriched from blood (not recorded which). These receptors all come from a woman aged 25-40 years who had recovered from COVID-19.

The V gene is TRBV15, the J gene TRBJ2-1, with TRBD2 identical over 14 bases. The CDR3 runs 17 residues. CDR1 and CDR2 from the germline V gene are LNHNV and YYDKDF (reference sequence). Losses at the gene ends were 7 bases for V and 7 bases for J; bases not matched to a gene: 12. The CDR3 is CATKEMGLAGVTNEQFF. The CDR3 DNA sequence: TGTGCCACCAAAGAGATGGGACTAGCGGGAGTTACGAATGAGCAGTTCTTC.

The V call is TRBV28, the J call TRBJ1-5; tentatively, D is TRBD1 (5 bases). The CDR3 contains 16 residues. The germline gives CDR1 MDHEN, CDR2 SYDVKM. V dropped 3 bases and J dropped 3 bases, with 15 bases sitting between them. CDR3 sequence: CASSFASAGHNQPQHF. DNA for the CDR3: TGTGCCAGCAGTTTCGCGTCGGCAGGGCACAATCAGCCCCAGCATTTT.

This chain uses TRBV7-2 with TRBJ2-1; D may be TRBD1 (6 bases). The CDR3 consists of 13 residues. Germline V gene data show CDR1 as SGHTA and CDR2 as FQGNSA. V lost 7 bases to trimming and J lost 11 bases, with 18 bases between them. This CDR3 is CASNQRQDSQQFF. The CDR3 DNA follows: TGTGCCAGCAACCAAAGACAGGACAGTCAGCAGTTCTTC.

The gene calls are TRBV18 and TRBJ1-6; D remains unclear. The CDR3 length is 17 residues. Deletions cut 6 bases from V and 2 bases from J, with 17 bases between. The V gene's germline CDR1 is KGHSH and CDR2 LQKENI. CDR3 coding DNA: TGTGCCAGCTCCCTCATAGGAGAGGGAACCTATAATTCACCCCTCCACTTT. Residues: CASSLIGEGTYNSPLHF.

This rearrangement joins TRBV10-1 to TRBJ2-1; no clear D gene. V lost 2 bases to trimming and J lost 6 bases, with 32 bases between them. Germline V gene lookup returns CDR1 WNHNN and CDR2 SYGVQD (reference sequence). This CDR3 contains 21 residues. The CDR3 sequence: CASSETSPWLSWPKSINEQFF. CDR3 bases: TGCGCCAGCAGTGAGACCTCCCCTTGGTTATCATGGCCGAAAAGTATCAATGAGCAGTTCTTC.

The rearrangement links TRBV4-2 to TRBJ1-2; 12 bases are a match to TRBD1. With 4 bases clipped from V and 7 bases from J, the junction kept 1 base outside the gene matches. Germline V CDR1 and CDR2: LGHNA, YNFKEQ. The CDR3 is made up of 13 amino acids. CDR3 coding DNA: TGTGCCAGCAGCCCGGGACAGGGGGCTGGCTACACCTTC. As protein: CASSPGQGAGYTF.

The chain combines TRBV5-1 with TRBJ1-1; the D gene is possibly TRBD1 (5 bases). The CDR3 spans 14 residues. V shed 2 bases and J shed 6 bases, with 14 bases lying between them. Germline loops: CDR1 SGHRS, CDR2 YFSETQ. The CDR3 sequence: CASSFEGVWAEAFF. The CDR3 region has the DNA TGCGCCAGCAGCTTCGAAGGGGTCTGGGCTGAAGCTTTCTTT.

CDR3 protein: CASSDGRAYNEQFF. DNA for the CDR3: TGTGCCAGCAGTGACGGCAGGGCCTACAATGAGCAGTTCTTC. The rearrangement uses TRBV6-1 and TRBJ2-1; tentatively, D is TRBD1 (5 bases). Germline V CDR1 and CDR2: MNHNS, SASEGT. Trimming stripped 3 bases from V and 2 bases from J, with 8 bases between. CDR3 length: 14 residues.

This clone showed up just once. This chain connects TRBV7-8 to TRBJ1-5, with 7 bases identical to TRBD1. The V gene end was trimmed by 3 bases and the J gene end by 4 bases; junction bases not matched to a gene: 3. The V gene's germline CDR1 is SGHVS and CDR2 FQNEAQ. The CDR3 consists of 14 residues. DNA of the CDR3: TGTGCCAGCAGCTTTAACAGGGGAAATCAGCCCCAGCATTTT. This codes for CASSFNRGNQPQHF.

In DNA form, the CDR3 reads TGTGCCAGCTCTTTTCTCTCCGGGAACCCGGGAGTGGAGACCCAGTACTTC. Its protein product is CASSFLSGNPGVETQYF. The chain uses TRBV18 and TRBJ2-5, with D tentatively TRBD2 (6 bases). V dropped 6 bases and J dropped 5 bases, with 25 bases sitting between them. The CDR3 has 17 residues. Per germline, CDR1 KGHSH and CDR2 LQKENI.

This CDR3 reads CASSFGMLNTEAFF. DNA of the CDR3: TGTGCCAGCAGCTTCGGTATGCTGAACACTGAAGCTTTCTTT. The V and J genes are TRBV7-2 and TRBJ1-1; no clear D. The CDR3 runs to 14 residues. Per germline, CDR1 SGHTA and CDR2 FQGNSA. The ends were cut back, 3 bases at V and 0 bases at J, with 8 bases in the middle.

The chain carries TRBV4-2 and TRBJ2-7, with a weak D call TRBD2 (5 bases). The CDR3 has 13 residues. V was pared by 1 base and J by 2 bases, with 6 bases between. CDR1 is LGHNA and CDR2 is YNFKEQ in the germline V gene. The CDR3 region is CASSQGGTYEQYF. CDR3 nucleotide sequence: TGTGCCAGCAGCCAAGGAGGGACCTACGAGCAGTACTTC.

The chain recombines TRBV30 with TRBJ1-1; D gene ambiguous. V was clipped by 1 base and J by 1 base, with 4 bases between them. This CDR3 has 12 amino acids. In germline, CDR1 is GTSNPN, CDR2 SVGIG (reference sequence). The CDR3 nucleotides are TGTGCCTGGAGTGACAGGAACACTGAAGCTTTCTTT. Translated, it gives CAWSDRNTEAFF.

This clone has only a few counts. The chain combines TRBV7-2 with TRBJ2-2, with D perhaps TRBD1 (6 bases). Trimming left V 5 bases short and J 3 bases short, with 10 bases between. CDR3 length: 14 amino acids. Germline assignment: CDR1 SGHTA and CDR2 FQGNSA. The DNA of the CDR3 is TGTGCCAGCAGCAGTAACAGGGACACCGGGGAGCTGTTTTTT. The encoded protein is CASSSNRDTGELFF.

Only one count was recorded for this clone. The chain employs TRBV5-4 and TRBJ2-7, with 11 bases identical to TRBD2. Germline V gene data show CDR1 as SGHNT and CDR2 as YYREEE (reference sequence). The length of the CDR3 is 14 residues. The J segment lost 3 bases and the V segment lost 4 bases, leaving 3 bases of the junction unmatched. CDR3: CASSPTSGNYEQYF. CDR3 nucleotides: TGTGCCAGCAGCCCGACTAGCGGGAACTACGAGCAGTACTTC.

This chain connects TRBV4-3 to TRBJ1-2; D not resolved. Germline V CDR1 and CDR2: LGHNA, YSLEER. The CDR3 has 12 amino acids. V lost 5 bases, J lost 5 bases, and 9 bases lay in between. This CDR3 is CASSTPGYGYTF. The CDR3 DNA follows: TGCGCCAGCAGCACTCCGGGGTATGGCTACACCTTC.

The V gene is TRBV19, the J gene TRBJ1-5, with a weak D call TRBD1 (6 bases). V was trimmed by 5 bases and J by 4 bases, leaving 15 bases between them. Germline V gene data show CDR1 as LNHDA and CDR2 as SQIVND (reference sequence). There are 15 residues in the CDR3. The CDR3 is CASSALRDTNQPQHF. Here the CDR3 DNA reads TGTGCCAGTAGTGCGCTCCGGGACACAAATCAGCCCCAGCATTTT.

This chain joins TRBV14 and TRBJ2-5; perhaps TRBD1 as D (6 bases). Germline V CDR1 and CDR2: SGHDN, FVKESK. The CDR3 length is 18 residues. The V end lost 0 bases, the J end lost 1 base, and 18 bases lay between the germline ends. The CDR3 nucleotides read TGTGCCAGCAGCCAAGATCCGCCACAGGGTTGGAGCCAAGAGACCCAGTACTTC. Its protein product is CASSQDPPQGWSQETQYF. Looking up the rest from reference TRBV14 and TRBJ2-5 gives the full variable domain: EAGVTQFPSHSVIEKGQTVTLRCDPISGHDNLYWYRRVMGKEIKFLLHFVKESKQDESGMPNNRFLAERTGGTYSTLKVQPAELEDSGVYFCASSQDPPQGWSQETQYFGPGTRLLVL.

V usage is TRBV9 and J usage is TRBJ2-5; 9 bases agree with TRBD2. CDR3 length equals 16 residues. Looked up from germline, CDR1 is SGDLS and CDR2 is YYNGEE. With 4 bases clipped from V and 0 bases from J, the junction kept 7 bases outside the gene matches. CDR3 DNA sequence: TGTGCCAGCAGCTTCGCCTCTAGCGGGGACCAAGAGACCCAGTACTTC. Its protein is CASSFASSGDQETQYF.

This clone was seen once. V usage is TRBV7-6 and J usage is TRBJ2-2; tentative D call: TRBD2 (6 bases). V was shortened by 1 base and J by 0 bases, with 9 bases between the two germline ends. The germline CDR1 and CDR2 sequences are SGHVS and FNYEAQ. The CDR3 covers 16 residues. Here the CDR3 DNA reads TGTGCCAGCAGCTTAGAGGCGGGGACGAACACCGGGGAGCTGTTTTTT. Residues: CASSLEAGTNTGELFF.

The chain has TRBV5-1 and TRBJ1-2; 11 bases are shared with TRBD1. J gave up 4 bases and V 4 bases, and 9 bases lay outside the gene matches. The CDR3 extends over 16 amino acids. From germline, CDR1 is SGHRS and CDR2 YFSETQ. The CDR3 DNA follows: TGCGCCAGCAGCGGTGGGACAGGGGGTTTTTCCTATGGCTACACCTTC. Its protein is CASSGGTGGFSYGYTF.

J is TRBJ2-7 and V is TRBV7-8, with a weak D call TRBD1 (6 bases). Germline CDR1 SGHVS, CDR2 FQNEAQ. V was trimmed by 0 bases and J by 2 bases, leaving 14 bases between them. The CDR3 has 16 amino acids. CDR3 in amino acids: CASSLARGTSTYEQYF. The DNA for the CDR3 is TGTGCCAGCAGCTTAGCGCGAGGGACATCGACCTACGAGCAGTACTTC.